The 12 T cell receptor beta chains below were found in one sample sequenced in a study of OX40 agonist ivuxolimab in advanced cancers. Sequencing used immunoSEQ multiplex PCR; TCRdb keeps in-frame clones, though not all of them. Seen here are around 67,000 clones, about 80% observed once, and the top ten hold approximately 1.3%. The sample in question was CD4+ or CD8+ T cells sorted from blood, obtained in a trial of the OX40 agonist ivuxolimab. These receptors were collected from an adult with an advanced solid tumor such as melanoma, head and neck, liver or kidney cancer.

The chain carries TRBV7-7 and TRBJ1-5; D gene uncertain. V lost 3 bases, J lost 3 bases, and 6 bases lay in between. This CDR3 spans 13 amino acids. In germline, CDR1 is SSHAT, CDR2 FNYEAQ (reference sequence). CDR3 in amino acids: CASSLGPNQPQHF. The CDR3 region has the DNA TGTGCCAGCAGCTTGGGCCCCAATCAGCCCCAGCATTTT. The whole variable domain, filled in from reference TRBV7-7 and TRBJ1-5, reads GAGVSQSPRYKVTKRGQDVTLRCDPISSHATLYWYQQALGQGPEFLTYFNYEAQPDKSGLPSDRFSAERPEGSISTLTIQRTEQRDSAMYRCASSLGPNQPQHFGDGTRLSIL.

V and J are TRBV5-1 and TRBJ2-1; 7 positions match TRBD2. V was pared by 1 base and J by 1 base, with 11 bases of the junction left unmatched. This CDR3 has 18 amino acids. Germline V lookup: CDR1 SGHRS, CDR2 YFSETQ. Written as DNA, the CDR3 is TGCGCCAGCAGCTTGAGTATGGCTAGCGGAGGTTCCTACAATGAGCAGTTCTTC. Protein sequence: CASSLSMASGGSYNEQFF. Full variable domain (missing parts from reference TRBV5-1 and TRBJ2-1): KAGVTQTPRYLIKTRGQQVTLSCSPISGHRSVSWYQQTPGQGLQFLFEYFSETQRNKGNFPGRFSGRQFSNSRSEMNVSTLELGDSALYLCASSLSMASGGSYNEQFFGPGTRLTVL.

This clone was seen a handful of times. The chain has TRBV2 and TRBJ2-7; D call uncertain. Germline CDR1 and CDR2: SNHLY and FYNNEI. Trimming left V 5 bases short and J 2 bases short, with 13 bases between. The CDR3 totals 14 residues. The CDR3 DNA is TGTGCCAGCAGTAGGTACCGAGCGACCTACGAGCAGTACTTC. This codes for CASSRYRATYEQYF.

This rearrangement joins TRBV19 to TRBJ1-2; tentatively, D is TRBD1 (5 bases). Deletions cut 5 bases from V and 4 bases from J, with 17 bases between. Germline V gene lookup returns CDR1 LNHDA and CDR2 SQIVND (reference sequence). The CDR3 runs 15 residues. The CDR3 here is CASSSKGSSFYGYTF. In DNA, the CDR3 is TGTGCCAGTAGTTCTAAGGGGTCCAGTTTCTATGGCTACACCTTC. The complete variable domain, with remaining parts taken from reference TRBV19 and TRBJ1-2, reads DGGITQSPKYLFRKEGQNVTLSCEQNLNHDAMYWYRQDPGQGLRLIYYSQIVNDFQKGDIAEGYSVSREKKESFPLTVTSAQKNPTAFYLCASSSKGSSFYGYTFGSGTRLTVV.

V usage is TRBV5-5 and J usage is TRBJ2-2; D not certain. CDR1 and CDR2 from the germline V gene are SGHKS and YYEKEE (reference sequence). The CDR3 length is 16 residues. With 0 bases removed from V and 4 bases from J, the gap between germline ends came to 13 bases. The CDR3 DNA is TGTGCCAGCAGCTTGGATTTGTCCGGGCTCACCGGGGAGCTGTTTTTT. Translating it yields CASSLDLSGLTGELFF.

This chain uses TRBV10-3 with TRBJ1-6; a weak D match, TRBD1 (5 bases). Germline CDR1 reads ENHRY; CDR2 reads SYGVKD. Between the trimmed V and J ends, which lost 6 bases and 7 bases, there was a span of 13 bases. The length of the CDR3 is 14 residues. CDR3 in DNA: TGTGCCATCAGACCAGACAGTCCAAATTCACCCCTCCACTTT. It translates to CAIRPDSPNSPLHF.

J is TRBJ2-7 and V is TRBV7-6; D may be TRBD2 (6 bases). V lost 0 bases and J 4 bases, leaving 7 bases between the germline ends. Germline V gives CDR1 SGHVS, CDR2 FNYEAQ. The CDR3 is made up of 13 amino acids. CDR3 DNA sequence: TGTGCCAGCAGCTTAGCGGAGGGTTACGAGCAGTACTTC. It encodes CASSLAEGYEQYF.

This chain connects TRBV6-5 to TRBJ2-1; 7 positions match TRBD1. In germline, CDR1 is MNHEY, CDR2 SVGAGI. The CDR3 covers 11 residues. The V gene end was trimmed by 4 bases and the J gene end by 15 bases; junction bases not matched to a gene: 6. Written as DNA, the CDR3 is TGTGCCAGCAGTTTCGGACAGGTCTCGTTCTTC. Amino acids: CASSFGQVSFF.

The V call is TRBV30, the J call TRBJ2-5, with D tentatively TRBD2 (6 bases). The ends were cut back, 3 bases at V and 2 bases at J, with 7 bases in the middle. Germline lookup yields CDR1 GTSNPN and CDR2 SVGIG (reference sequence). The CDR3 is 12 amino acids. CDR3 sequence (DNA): TGTGCCTGGAGCGGACTACAAGAGACCCAGTACTTC. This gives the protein CAWSGLQETQYF.

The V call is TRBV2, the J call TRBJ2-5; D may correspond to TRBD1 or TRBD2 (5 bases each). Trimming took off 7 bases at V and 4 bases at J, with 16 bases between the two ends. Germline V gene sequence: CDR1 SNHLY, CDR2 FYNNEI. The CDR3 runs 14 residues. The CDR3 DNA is TGTGCCAGCACCCGGTCGGGGCCGAGAGAGACCCAGTACTTC. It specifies CASTRSGPRETQYF.

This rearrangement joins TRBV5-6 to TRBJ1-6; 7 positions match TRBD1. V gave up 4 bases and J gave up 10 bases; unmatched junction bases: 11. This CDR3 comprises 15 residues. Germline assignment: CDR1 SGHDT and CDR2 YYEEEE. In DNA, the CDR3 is TGTGCCAGCAGCGCGGTACAGGGGCCCCAATCACCCCTCCACTTT. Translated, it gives CASSAVQGPQSPLHF.

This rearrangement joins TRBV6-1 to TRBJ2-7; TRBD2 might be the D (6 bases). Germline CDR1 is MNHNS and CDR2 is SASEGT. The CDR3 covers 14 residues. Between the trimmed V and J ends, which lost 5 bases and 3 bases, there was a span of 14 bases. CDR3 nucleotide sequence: TGTGCCAGCAGTATCCCCCGGGGGAGCTACGAGCAGTACTTC. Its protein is CASSIPRGSYEQYF.